This TCR beta chain was captured by sequencing in a study of control samples from healthy donors and cancer patients. V lost 0 bases and J 0 bases, leaving 2 bases between the germline ends. Germline values: CDR1 SGHTA, CDR2 FQGTGA. CDR3 length: 13 residues. Measured with immunoSEQ multiplex PCR; TCRdb has only the in-frame clones, and not every one. The sample yields around 110,000 clones, more than 80% seen once. This clonotype was sampled from a woman aged 45 to 65 with colorectal cancer. The material sequenced was PBMCs. V is TRBV7-3 and J is TRBJ2-5, with D hard to call. CDR3 DNA sequence: TGTGCCAGCAGCTTAACGGACCAAGAGACCCAGTACTTC. It specifies CASSLTDQETQYF.